This T cell receptor (beta chain) was captured by sequencing in a study of blood T cell repertoires in COVID-19. Germline-derived CDR1 and CDR2 are MGHDK and SYGVNS. V lost 3 bases to trimming and J lost 4 bases; unmatched junction nucleotides: 6. The CDR3 length is 15 residues. Generated by immunoSEQ multiplex PCR, the TCRdb table keeps only in-frame clones and is missing some. This table holds about 280,000 clones, approximately 86% found once. This receptor was taken from a young man with active or convalescent COVID-19. The rearrangement links TRBV25-1 to TRBJ2-3; 8 bases fit TRBD1. Source material: peripheral blood. The chain's CDR3 is CASSDSGQGSDTQYF. In DNA, the CDR3 is TGTGCCAGCAGTGACTCCGGACAGGGATCAGATACGCAGTATTTT.